Listed below are T cell receptor beta chains from one sample, sequenced in a study of T cell repertoires in cytomegalovirus infection. A single record per CDR3 protein comes from TCRdb applying MiXCR to the reads. The top ten clones hold roughly an eighth of a sample with about 440,000 distinct CDR3 sequences, 25% to 40% of them seen once. The sequenced sample was PBMCs. These TCRs come from a human donor in good health (CMV status not recorded). Some clones in this sample may be carry-over from other donors' samples. The CDR3 runs from the conserved cysteine through the conserved F or W. A D gene is named only where the DNA matches it firmly. Clone size is not always given. Where it is, it says once, few, many or a class for expanded clones.

d_call	clone_size	j_call	v_call	cdr3_nt	cdr3_aa
-	many	TRBJ1-2	TRBV7-8	TGTGCCAGCAGCTTAGCGTTGGGGTCCGGGGGCTATGGCTACACCTTC	CASSLALGSGGYGYTF
-	many	TRBJ2-7	TRBV6-1	TGTGCCAGCAGACGGACCGGGACATACACCTACGAGCAGTACTTC	CASRRTGTYTYEQYF
TRBD2	few	TRBJ2-3	TRBV6-6	TGTGCCAGCGCCCTGGTGGGGGAGCGGGGAGAGACTACGCAGTATTTT	CASALVGERGETTQYF
-	many	TRBJ2-6	TRBV12-3/TRBV12-4	TGTGCCAGCAGTTTAGAGGGGGGGCACTCTGGGGCCAACGTCCTGACTTTC	CASSLEGGHSGANVLTF
-	few	TRBJ2-5	TRBV24-1	TGTGCCACCAGTGAGACCGGGACCCAAGAGACCCAGTACTTC	CATSETGTQETQYF
-	-	TRBJ1-2	TRBV7-9	TGTGCCAGCAGCTTAGCCCTAGGGGCTTCTGGATATGGCTACACCTTC	CASSLALGASGYGYTF
TRBD1	-	TRBJ1-1	TRBV27	TGTGCCAGCTCCAGGGGGATAGACACTGAATATTTCTTT	CASSRGIDTEYFF
-	-	TRBJ2-1	TRBV11-2	TGTGCCAGCAGCTCTCCAGGACAGAGCTCCTACAATGAGCAGTTCTTC	CASSSPGQSSYNEQFF
TRBD1	many	TRBJ2-5	TRBV7-2	TGTGCCAGCAGCTTAAGAGGGAGAGAGGCCAGGGGGGAGACCCAGTACTTC	CASSLRGREARGETQYF
-	-	TRBJ2-5	TRBV25-1	TGTGCCAGCAGTGTCCGGCGGGTCGAGGAGACCCAGTACTTC	CASSVRRVEETQYF
TRBD1	-	TRBJ2-5	TRBV28	TGTGCCAGCAATACCTGGGGGACAGGGGGCCAAGAGACCCAGTACTTC	CASNTWGTGGQETQYF
TRBD2	-	TRBJ2-3	TRBV6-6	TGTGCCAGCAGTGGGCTACTAGCGGGGGTTACAGATACGCAGTATTTT	CASSGLLAGVTDTQYF
TRBD2	-	TRBJ2-1	TRBV7-2	TGTGCCAGCAGCTTAGGACTAGCGGGTGCCCAAGAGACCCAGTTCTTC	CASSLGLAGAQETQFF
-	-	TRBJ2-1	TRBV5-4	TGTGCCAGCAGCTTGCCCCGGGCCTTGGGTAACAATGAGCAGTTCTTC	CASSLPRALGNNEQFF
-	-	TRBJ1-4	TRBV5-1	TGCGCCAGCAGCTTGGAGATGGCCGGCGGGAAACTGTTTTTT	CASSLEMAGGKLFF
TRBD1	many	TRBJ1-2	TRBV6-5	TGTGCCAGCAGTTACTCGGGACAGGCTCTCTATGGCTACACCTTC	CASSYSGQALYGYTF
-	many	TRBJ2-7	TRBV7-2	TGTGCCAGCAGCTCGCCGGGACTCGTAAGCTCCTACGAGCAGTACTTC	CASSSPGLVSSYEQYF
-	few	TRBJ1-1	TRBV28	TGTGCCAGCAGTAATCAAAGGGCGAACACTGAAGCTTTCTTT	CASSNQRANTEAFF
-	-	TRBJ1-5	TRBV5-6	TGTGCCAGCAGCTTGGAGGGTCAGGGGTTCCAGCCCCAGCATTTT	CASSLEGQGFQPQHF
-	many	TRBJ1-1	TRBV7-2	TGTGCCAGCAGCATCTGGACGGTTGAAGCTTTCTTT	CASSIWTVEAFF